The 9 T cell receptor beta chains reported below all come from one sample, sequenced in a study of blood T cell repertoires in COVID-19. Repertoires were generated with immunoSEQ multiplex PCR, while TCRdb's copy carries only in-frame clones and drops some. The sample carries about 89,000 clones, 80% recorded once. The sample was peripheral blood. The source is a woman over 75 with acute or convalescent COVID-19.

The V and J genes are TRBV11-2 and TRBJ1-4, with 9 bases lining up with TRBD1. CDR3 length: 16 amino acids. The trim removed 2 bases at V and 8 bases at J, leaving 9 bases unmatched. CDR1 is SGHAT and CDR2 is FQNNGV in the germline V gene. CDR3 loop: CASSLSGQGIPEKLFF. CDR3 nucleotide sequence: TGTGCCAGCAGCTTATCGGGACAGGGCATACCGGAAAAACTGTTTTTT. The full variable domain, rest sourced from reference TRBV11-2 and TRBJ1-4, is EAGVAQSPRYKIIEKRQSVAFWCNPISGHATLYWYQQILGQGPKLLIQFQNNGVVDDSQLPKDRFSAERLKGVDSTLKIQPAKLEDSAVYLCASSLSGQGIPEKLFFGSGTQLSVL.

The rearrangement uses TRBV12-3 or TRBV12-4 and TRBJ1-1, with D uncertain. This CDR3 contains 13 residues. Trimming stripped 3 bases from V and 4 bases from J, with 9 bases between. This CDR3 reads CASSLGLRTEAFF. The CDR3 nucleotides read TGTGCCAGCAGTTTGGGCCTACGCACTGAAGCTTTCTTT.

The chain employs TRBV24-1 and TRBJ1-5, with TRBD1 matching over 9 bases. J gave up 3 bases and V 7 bases, and 9 bases lay outside the gene matches. Germline-derived CDR1 and CDR2 are KGHDR and SFDVKD. The CDR3 runs to 16 residues. CDR3 coding DNA: TGTGCCACCAGCCGGGACAGGGATTTTTCCAATCAGCCCCAGCATTTT. Encoded protein: CATSRDRDFSNQPQHF.

The chain combines TRBV6-6 with TRBJ1-5; TRBD1 matches at 9 bases. Germline trimming cut 5 bases from V and 6 bases from J; bases unmatched to any gene: 8. CDR1 and CDR2 (germline): MNHNY, SVGAGI (reference sequence). The CDR3 totals 15 residues. The CDR3 DNA reads as TGTGCCAGCAGTCAGGGACAGGGATTAGGTCAGCCCCAGCATTTT. Translated, it gives CASSQGQGLGQPQHF.

The chain recombines TRBV11-3 with TRBJ2-1; possible D gene TRBD1, 6 bases. V lost 3 bases to trimming and J lost 0 bases, with 9 bases between them. In germline, CDR1 is SGHNT, CDR2 YENEEA. CDR3 length equals 15 residues. The CDR3 DNA sequence: TGTGCCAGCAGCTTTGGGGGCGGCTCCTACAATGAGCAGTTCTTC. This gives the protein CASSFGGGSYNEQFF.

The genes are TRBV2 and TRBJ1-5; TRBD1 matches 9 bases. The junction had 1 base not matched to a gene; V was cut back by 6 bases and J by 1 base. There are 14 residues in the CDR3. The germline gives CDR1 SNHLY, CDR2 FYNNEI. CDR3 DNA: TGTGCCAGCAGGGGGACAGGGAGCAATCAGCCCCAGCATTTT. Translation gives CASRGTGSNQPQHF.

The chain couples TRBV3-1 (or the pseudogene TRBV3-2) to TRBJ1-1; 7 bases are a match to TRBD1. The CDR3 spans 14 residues. The V gene's germline CDR1 is LGHDT and CDR2 YNNKEL (reference sequence). V lost 2 bases and J lost 5; bases outside the gene matches: 5. The CDR3 bases are TGTGCCAGCAGCCAACCGGGACAGAAGACTGAAGCTTTCTTT. The encoded protein is CASSQPGQKTEAFF.

The chain uses TRBV19 and TRBJ2-3; D is undetermined. Trimming pared 5 bases from V and 5 bases from J, leaving 8 bases between. This CDR3 region has 12 residues. Germline CDR1 reads LNHDA; CDR2 reads SQIVND (reference sequence). CDR3 residues: CASSRREDTQYF. DNA of the CDR3: TGTGCCAGTAGTCGAAGAGAAGATACGCAGTATTTT.

The chain is built from TRBV5-1 and TRBJ2-3; the D gene is possibly TRBD2 (6 bases). From germline, CDR1 is SGHRS and CDR2 YFSETQ. The CDR3 length is 12 residues. Trimming removed 10 bases from V and 6 bases from J, with 15 bases in between. The CDR3, as DNA: TGCGCCGCGGGACTCTCCGAGGATACGCAGTATTTT. Translating it yields CAAGLSEDTQYF.